This TCR beta chain was observed in a study of blood T cell repertoires in COVID-19 (dated by TCRdb to the early 2020s). Study-level background: Samples from collaborators originated in the United States, Italy and Spain and spanned both the acute and convalescent phases of COVID-19. Samples were obtained from the ongoing ImmuneRACE study (first 160 participants) and from 1,254 subjects provided by 6 global collaborators. A de-identified subject ID, COVID-19 status, age in years and sex were almost always included in the sample metadata. Where available, HLA class I and class II types were taken from metadata supplied by the sample provider and were not determined by assay-based typing. A freely available public database, intended as a resource for researchers studying the immune response to SARS-CoV-2, is where the repertoires were released. The material from the prospective study consisted of cDNA or gDNA derived from T cells, B-cell-depleted T cells, or PBMCs. The dataset comprised deeply sampled blood TCRbeta repertoires from subjects exposed to, actively infected with, or recovered from COVID-19. Broad study findings and their caveats: How much clinical and demographic metadata was included differed by source and by participant, and the metadata was provided uncurated.

TCRbeta CDR3 regions were amplified from genomic DNA by means of the immunoSEQ Assay, a bias-controlled multiplex PCR. Turning to the authors' computational methods: Within the assay, amplification of reference gene primers was used to estimate how many nucleated cells each sample contained. Sequence reads were collapsed and filtered to measure the absolute abundance of every unique TCRbeta CDR3 rearrangement. For each sample, productive Simpson clonality was calculated by taking the square root of Simpson's diversity index across productive rearrangements. TCRdb mirrors the immuneACCESS table, restricted to in-frame sequences. Some clones are absent from its copies; in checked studies, under half trace to an unresolved V gene, and the reason for the others is unknown. That table supplies the V and J calls and clone size; D and trimming were determined from the DNA. Recorded for this sample are roughly 300,000 clones; more than 75% of them occurred a single time. Around 1.7% of the sample is in the top ten clones.

The collaborating institutions used their own protocols to collect whole blood in K2EDTA tubes. For TCRbeta analysis, collaborators shipped samples as frozen whole blood, isolated PBMCs, or DNA extracted from either of those sample types. Concerning this clone itself: Its antigen has not been determined. Per-base qualities were not stored, and no clone one base away is much larger.

Sequences MNHEY (CDR1) and SMNVEV (CDR2) are obtained from the germline V gene (reference sequence). V is cut back by 5 bases and J by 3 bases, with 11 bases in the junction unmatched. Its CDR3 holds 16 amino acids, cysteine through phenylalanine. Of the read, only the CDR3 DNA is kept; its 48 bases are in frame from base 1. The rearrangement combines TRBV27 with TRBJ2-7; 9 bases in between match TRBD2. What was sequenced was peripheral blood. The source is a woman aged 45-59 years with acute or convalescent COVID-19. This receptor has the CDR3 CASSLSKGREGYEQYF. The DNA is TGTGCCAGCAGTCTTTCAAAGGGGCGGGAGGGCTACGAGCAGTACTTC.